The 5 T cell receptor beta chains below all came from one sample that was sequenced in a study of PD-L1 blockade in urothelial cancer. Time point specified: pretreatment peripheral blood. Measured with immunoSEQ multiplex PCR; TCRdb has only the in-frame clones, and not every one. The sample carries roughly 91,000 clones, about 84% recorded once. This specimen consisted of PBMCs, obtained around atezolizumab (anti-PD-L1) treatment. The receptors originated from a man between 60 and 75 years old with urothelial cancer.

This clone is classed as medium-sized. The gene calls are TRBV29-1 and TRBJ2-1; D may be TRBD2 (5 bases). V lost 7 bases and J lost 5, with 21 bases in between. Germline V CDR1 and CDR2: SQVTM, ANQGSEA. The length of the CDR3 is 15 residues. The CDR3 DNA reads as TGCAGCGCCCAACCGCGGAGTGGGAGCCACAATGAGCAGTTCTTC. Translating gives CSAQPRSGSHNEQFF.

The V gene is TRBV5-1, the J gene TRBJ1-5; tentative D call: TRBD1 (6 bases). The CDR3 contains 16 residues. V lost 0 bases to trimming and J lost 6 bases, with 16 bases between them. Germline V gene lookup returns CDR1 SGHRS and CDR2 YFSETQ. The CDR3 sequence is CASSLGITGSGQPQHF. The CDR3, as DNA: TGCGCCAGCAGCTTGGGGATCACAGGGAGTGGTCAGCCCCAGCATTTT.

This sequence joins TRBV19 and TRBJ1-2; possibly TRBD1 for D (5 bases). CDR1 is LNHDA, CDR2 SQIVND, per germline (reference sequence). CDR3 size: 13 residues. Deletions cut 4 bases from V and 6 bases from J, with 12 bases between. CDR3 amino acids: CASSTARRDGYTF. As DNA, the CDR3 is TGTGCCAGTAGTACCGCACGCAGGGATGGCTACACCTTC.

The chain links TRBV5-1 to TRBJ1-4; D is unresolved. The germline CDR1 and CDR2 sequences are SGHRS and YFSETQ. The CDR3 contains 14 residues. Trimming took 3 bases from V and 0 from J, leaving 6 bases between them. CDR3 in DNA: TGCGCCAGCAGCTCCGGGGCAACTAATGAAAAACTGTTTTTT. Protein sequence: CASSSGATNEKLFF.

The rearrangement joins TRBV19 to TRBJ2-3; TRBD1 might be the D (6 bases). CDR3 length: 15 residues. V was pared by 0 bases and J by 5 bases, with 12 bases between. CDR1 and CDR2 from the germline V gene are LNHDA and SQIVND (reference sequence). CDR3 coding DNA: TGTGCCAGTAGTATAGATCAGACAGGAGAAGATACGCAGTATTTT. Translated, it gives CASSIDQTGEDTQYF.